The rows below give T cell receptor beta chains drawn from one sample of a study of blood T cell repertoires in COVID-19. Using immunoSEQ multiplex PCR, the repertoire was profiled, and TCRdb retains in-frame clones only, with some absent. This table has around 100,000 clones, 80% to 90% appearing once. The specimen sequenced was peripheral blood. Receptor source: a human donor in a cohort sampled during active COVID-19. Each CDR3 is given with its conserved first and last residue. D genes are given only for firm matches. A row's size may be missing; if present it is once, few, many or a size class.

J gene: TRBJ1-2; CDR3 length: 14; V gene: TRBV28; D gene: -; clone size: -; CDR3 DNA: TGTGCCAGTGGCCGGACACCTACTGTCTATGGCTACACCTTC; CDR3 protein: CASGRTPTVYGYTF
J gene: TRBJ1-1; CDR3 length: 13; V gene: TRBV11-3; D gene: TRBD1; clone size: -; CDR3 DNA: TGTGCCAGCAGCCTTACAGGGGACACTGAAGCTTTCTTT; CDR3 protein: CASSLTGDTEAFF
J gene: TRBJ2-3; CDR3 length: 14; V gene: TRBV3-1/TRBV3-2; D gene: TRBD2; clone size: -; CDR3 DNA: TGTGCCAGCAGCCTCAGCGGGGACCCGTATACGCAGTATTTT; CDR3 protein: CASSLSGDPYTQYF
J gene: TRBJ1-6; CDR3 length: 13; V gene: TRBV3-1/TRBV3-2; D gene: TRBD1; clone size: -; CDR3 DNA: TGTGCCAGCAGACTGCGGACAGGTTCACCCCTCCACTTT; CDR3 protein: CASRLRTGSPLHF
J gene: TRBJ2-1; CDR3 length: 15; V gene: TRBV7-9; D gene: -; clone size: -; CDR3 DNA: TGTGCCAGCAGCTTAGAAGGGGGAGGGGAAGGTGAGCAGTTCTTC; CDR3 protein: CASSLEGGGEGEQFF
J gene: TRBJ1-1; CDR3 length: 13; V gene: TRBV9; D gene: -; clone size: -; CDR3 DNA: TGTGCCAGCAGCAAGACAATGAACACTGAAGCTTTCTTT; CDR3 protein: CASSKTMNTEAFF
J gene: TRBJ2-7; CDR3 length: 16; V gene: TRBV7-2; D gene: -; clone size: -; CDR3 DNA: TGTGCCAGCAGCTTAGAATGGGCGGGGAACTCCTACGAGCAGTACTTC; CDR3 protein: CASSLEWAGNSYEQYF
J gene: TRBJ2-1; CDR3 length: 17; V gene: TRBV19; D gene: TRBD2; clone size: -; CDR3 DNA: TGTGCCAGTAGTGTCTCACACGAGGAGGTCGGGAGGGGTGAGCAGTTCTTC; CDR3 protein: CASSVSHEEVGRGEQFF
J gene: TRBJ2-1; CDR3 length: 11; V gene: TRBV2; D gene: -; clone size: few; CDR3 DNA: TGTGCCAGCCACTCTAGCAATGAGCAGTTCTTC; CDR3 protein: CASHSSNEQFF
J gene: TRBJ2-3; CDR3 length: 15; V gene: TRBV24-1; D gene: TRBD2; clone size: -; CDR3 DNA: TGTGCCACCAGTGATCCCGGGAGGGCCGGAGATACGCAGTATTTT; CDR3 protein: CATSDPGRAGDTQYF
J gene: TRBJ1-3; CDR3 length: 16; V gene: TRBV28; D gene: -; clone size: many; CDR3 DNA: TGTGCCAGCAGTTCCGGACAGCTGAGCTCTGGAAACACCATATATTTT; CDR3 protein: CASSSGQLSSGNTIYF